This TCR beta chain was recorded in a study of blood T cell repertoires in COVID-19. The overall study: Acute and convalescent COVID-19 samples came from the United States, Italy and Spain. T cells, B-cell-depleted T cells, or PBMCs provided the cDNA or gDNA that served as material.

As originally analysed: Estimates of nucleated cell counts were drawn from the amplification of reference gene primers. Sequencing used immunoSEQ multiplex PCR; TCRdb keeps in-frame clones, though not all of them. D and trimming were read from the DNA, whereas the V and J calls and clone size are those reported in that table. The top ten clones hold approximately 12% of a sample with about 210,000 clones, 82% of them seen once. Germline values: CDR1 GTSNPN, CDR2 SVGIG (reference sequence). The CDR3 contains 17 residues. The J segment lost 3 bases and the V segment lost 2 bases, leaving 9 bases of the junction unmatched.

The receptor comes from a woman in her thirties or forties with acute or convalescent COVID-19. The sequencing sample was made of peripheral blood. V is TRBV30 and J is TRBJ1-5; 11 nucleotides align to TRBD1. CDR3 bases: TGTGCCTGGAGTAGGGACAGGGGGTCGTTCCTCAATCAGCCCCAGCATTTT. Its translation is CAWSRDRGSFLNQPQHF. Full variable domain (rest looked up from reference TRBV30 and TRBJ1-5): SQTIHQWPATLVQPVGSPLSLECTVEGTSNPNLYWYRQAAGRGLQLLFYSVGIGQISSEVPQNLSASRPQDRQFILSSKKLLLSDSGFYLCAWSRDRGSFLNQPQHFGDGTRLSIL.